This T cell receptor (beta chain) stems from a study of cytomegalovirus exposure and HLA in healthy donors. PCR used 60 Vbeta primers and 13 Jbeta primers. TCRdb's table, derived via immunoSEQ multiplex PCR, lists solely in-frame clones and lacks some. The table has around 110,000 clones, 79% seen once. J lost 7 bases, V lost 5 bases, and 6 bases had no gene match. CDR1 and CDR2 (germline): SGHTA, FQGTGA. This CDR3 has 13 amino acids. Regarding the study as a whole: Analyses of presence and absence presupposed an approximately uniform sequencing depth across donors. In a later analysis, across HLA loci, associated TCR counts were highest for DRB1, lowest for HLA-C. Fewer N-insertions than the roughly 630-donor mean were reportedly shown by an Asian-associated ancestry cluster in a later analysis.

In the case of this clone: Its antigen is unidentified.

The source is a man aged 30 to 45 in good health and CMV-seropositive. The chain recombines TRBV7-3 with TRBJ2-7, with 9 bases fitting TRBD2. Material for sequencing was PBMCs. The chain's CDR3 is CASSPGLAGEQYF. CDR3 nucleotide sequence: TGTGCCAGCAGCCCGGGACTAGCAGGGGAGCAGTACTTC.